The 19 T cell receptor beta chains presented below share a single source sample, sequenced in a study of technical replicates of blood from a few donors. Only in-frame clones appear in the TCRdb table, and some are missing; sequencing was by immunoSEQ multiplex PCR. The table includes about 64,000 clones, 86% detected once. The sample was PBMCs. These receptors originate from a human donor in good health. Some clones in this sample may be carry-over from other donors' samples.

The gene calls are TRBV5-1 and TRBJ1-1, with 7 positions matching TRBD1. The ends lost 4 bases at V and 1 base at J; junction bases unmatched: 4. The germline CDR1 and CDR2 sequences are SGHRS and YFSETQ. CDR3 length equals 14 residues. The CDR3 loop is CASSLGQANTEAFF. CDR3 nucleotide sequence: TGCGCCAGCAGCCTTGGACAGGCGAACACTGAAGCTTTCTTT. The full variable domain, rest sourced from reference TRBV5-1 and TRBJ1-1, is KAGVTQTPRYLIKTRGQQVTLSCSPISGHRSVSWYQQTPGQGLQFLFEYFSETQRNKGNFPGRFSGRQFSNSRSEMNVSTLELGDSALYLCASSLGQANTEAFFGQGTRLTVV.

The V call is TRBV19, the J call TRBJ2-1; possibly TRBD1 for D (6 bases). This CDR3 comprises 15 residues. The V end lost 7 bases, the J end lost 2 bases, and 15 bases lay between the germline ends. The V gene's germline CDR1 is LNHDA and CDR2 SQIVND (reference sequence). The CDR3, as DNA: TGTGCCAGTACCAGGACAGCCCTTACCTACAATGAGCAGTTCTTC. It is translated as CASTRTALTYNEQFF.

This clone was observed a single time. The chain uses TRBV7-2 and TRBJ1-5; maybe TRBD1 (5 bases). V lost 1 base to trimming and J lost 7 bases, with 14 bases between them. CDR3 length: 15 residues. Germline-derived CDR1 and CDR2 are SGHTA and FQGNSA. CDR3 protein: CASSLDRHPGQPQHF. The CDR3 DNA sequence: TGTGCCAGCAGCTTAGACAGGCATCCCGGCCAGCCCCAGCATTTT.

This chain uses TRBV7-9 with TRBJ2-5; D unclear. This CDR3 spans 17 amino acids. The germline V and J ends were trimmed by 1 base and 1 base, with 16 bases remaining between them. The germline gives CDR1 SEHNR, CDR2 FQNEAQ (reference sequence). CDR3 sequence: CASSLEISRLVQETQYF. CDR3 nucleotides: TGTGCCAGCAGCTTAGAAATCTCCAGGTTGGTCCAAGAGACCCAGTACTTC. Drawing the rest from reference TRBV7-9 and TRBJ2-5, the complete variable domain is DTGVSQNPRHKITKRGQNVTFRCDPISEHNRLYWYRQTLGQGPEFLTYFQNEAQLEKSRLLSDRFSAERPKGSFSTLEIQRTEQGDSAMYLCASSLEISRLVQETQYFGPGTRLLVL.

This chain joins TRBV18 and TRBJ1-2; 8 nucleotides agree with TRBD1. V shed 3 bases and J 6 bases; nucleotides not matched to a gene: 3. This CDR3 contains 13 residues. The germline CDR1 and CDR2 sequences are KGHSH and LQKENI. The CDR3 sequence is CASSPDRVDGYTF. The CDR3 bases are TGTGCCAGCTCACCGGACAGGGTGGATGGCTACACCTTC.

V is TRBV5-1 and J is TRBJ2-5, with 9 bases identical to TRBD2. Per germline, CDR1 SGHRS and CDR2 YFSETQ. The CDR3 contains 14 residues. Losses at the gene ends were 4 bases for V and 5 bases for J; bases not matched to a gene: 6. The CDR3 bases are TGCGCCAGCAGCACGGGACTAGCAGGGGAGACCCAGTACTTC. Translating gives CASSTGLAGETQYF.

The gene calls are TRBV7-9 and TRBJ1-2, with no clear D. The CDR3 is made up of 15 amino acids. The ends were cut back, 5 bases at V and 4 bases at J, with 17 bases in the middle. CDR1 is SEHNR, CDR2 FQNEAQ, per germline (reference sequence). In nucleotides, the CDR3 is TGTGCCAGCAGCGCTCCGGGTGGAGGGCTCTATGGCTACACCTTC. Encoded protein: CASSAPGGGLYGYTF.

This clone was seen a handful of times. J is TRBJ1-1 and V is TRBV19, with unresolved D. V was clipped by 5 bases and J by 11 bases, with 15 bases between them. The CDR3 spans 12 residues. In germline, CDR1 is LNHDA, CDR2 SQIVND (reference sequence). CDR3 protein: CASSPPGVVAFF. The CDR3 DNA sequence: TGTGCCAGTAGTCCCCCCGGGGTTGTGGCTTTCTTT.

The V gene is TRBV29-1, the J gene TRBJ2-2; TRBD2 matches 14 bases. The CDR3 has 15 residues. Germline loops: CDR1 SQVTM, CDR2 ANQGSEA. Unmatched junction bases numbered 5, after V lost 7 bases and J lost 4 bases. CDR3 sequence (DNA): TGCAGCGGCCAGACTAGCGGGGGGGCCACCGGGGAGCTGTTTTTT. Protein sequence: CSGQTSGGATGELFF.

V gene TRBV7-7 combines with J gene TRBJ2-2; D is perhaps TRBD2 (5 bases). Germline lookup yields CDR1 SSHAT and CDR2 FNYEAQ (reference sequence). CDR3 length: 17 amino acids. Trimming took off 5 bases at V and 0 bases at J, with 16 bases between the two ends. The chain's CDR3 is CASSPWEPGANTGELFF. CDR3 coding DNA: TGTGCCAGCAGCCCATGGGAGCCTGGCGCGAACACCGGGGAGCTGTTTTTT. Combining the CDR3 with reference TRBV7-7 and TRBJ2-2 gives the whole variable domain GAGVSQSPRYKVTKRGQDVTLRCDPISSHATLYWYQQALGQGPEFLTYFNYEAQPDKSGLPSDRFSAERPEGSISTLTIQRTEQRDSAMYRCASSPWEPGANTGELFFGEGSRLTVL.

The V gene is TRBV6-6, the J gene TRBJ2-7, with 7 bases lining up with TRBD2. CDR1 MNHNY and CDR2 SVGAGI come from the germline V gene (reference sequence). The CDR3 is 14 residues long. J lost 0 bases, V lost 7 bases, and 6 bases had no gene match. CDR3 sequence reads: CASTWDYDSYEQYF. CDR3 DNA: TGTGCCAGCACCTGGGACTACGACTCCTACGAGCAGTACTTC.

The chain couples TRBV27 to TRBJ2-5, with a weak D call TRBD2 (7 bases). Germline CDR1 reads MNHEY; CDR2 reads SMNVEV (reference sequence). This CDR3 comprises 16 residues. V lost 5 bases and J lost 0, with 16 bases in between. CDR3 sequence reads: CASSPAGTRYQETQYF. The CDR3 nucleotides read TGTGCCAGCAGTCCAGCGGGGACAAGGTACCAAGAGACCCAGTACTTC.

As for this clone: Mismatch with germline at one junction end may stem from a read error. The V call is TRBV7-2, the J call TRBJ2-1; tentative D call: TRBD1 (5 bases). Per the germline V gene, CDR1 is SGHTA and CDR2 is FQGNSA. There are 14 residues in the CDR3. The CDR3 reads CASSSRVRYSEQFF. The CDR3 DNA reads TGTGCCAGCAGCTCCAGGGTTCGGTACAGTGAGCAGTTCTTC. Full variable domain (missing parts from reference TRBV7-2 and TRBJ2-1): GAGVSQSPSNKVTEKGKDVELRCDPISGHTALYWYRQSLGQGLEFLIYFQGNSAPDKSGLPSDRFSAERTGGSVSTLTIQRTQQEDSAVYLCASSSRVRYSEQFFGPGTRLTVL.

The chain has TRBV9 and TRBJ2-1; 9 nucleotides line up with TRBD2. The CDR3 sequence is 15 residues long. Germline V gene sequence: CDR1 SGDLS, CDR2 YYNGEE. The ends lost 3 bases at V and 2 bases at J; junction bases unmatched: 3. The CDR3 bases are TGTGCCAGCAGCGAGCGGGGGGTCACCTACAATGAGCAGTTCTTC. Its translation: CASSERGVTYNEQFF.

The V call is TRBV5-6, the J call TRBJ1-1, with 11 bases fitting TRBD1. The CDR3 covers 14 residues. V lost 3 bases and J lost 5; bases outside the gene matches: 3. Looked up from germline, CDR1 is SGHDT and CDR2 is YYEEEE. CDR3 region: CASSWGQGETEAFF. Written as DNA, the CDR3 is TGTGCCAGCAGCTGGGGACAGGGGGAAACTGAAGCTTTCTTT.

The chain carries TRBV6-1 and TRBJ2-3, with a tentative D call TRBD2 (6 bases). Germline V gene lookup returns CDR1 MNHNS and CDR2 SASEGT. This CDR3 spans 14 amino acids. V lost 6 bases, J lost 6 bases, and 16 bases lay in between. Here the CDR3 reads CASSRDSGGDTQYF. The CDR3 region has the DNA TGTGCCAGCAGCCGGGACTCGGGTGGGGATACGCAGTATTTT.

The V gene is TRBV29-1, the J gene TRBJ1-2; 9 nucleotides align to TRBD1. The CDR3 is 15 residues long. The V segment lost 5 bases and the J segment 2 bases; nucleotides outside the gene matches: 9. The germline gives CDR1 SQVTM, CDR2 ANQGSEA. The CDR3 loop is CSVSPGTGSNYGYTF. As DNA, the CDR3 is TGCAGCGTTTCACCCGGGACAGGGTCCAACTATGGCTACACCTTC.

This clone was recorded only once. Here the CDR3 DNA reads TGTGCCAGCAGCTTAGAGGGGACTAGCGGATACGAGCAGTACTTC. Its translation is CASSLEGTSGYEQYF. The rearrangement links TRBV13 to TRBJ2-7, with 11 bases aligning to TRBD2. With V trimmed by 1 base and J by 4 bases, 3 bases remained unmatched. Germline values: CDR1 PRHDT, CDR2 FYEKMQ (reference sequence). This CDR3 spans 15 amino acids.

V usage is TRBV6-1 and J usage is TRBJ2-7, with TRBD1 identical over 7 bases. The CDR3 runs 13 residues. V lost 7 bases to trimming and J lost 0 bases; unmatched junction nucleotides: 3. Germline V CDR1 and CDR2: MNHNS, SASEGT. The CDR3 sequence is CASTGTDSYEQYF. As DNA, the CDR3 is TGTGCCAGCACCGGGACAGACTCCTACGAGCAGTACTTC.